This T cell receptor (beta chain) was observed in a study of shared clonotypes between healthy human individuals. Using immunoSEQ multiplex PCR, the repertoire was profiled, and TCRdb retains in-frame clones only, with some absent. The table records 550,000 to 850,000 clones, about 74% of them present only once. This clonotype originated in a young woman in good health. Sequencing was performed on memory CD4+ T cells sorted from blood. As for subset: CD45RA-negative fraction.

The CDR3, as DNA: TGTGCCAGCAGGGACGGGAACTCTGGGGCCAACGTCCTGACTTTC. This codes for CASRDGNSGANVLTF. V gene TRBV28 combines with J gene TRBJ2-6; tentative D call: TRBD2 (5 bases). The germline CDR1 and CDR2 sequences are MDHEN and SYDVKM. The CDR3 covers 15 residues. Trimming removed 6 bases from V and 0 bases from J, with 9 bases in between.